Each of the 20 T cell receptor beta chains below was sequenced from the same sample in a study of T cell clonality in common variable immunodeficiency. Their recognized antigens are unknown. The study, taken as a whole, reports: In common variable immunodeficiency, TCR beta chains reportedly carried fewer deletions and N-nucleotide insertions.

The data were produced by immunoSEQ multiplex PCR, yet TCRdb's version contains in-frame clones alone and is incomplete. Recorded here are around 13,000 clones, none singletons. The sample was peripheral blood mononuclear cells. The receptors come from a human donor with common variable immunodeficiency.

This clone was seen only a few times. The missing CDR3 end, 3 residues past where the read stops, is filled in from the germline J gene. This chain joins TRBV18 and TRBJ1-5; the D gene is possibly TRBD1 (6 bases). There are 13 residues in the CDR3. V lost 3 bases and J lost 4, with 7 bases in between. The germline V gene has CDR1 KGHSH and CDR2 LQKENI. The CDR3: CASSPGQNQPQHF. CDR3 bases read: TGTGCCAGCTCACCGGGACAAAATCAGCCC.

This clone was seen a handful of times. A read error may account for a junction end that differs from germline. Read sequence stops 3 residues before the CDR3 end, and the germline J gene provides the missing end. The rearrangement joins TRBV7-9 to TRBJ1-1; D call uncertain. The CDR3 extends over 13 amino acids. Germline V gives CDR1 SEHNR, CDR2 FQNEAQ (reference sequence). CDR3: CSSSYKGYTEAFF. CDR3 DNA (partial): TGTTCCAGCAGCTATAAGGGTTACACTGAA.

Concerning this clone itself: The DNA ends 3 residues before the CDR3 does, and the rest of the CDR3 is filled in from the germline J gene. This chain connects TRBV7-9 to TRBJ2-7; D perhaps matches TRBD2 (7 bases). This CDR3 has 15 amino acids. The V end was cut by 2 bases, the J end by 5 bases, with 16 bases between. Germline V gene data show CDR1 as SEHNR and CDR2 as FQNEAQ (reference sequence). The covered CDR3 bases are TGTGCCAGCAGCTTATTAGGAGGGGGGGCCGACGAG. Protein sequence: CASSLLGGGADE. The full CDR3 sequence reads CASSLLGGGADEQYF.

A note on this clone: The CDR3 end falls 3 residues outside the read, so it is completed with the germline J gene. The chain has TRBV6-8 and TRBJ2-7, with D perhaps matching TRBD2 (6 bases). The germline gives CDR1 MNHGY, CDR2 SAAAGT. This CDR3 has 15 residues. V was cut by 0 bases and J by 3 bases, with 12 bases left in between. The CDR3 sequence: CASSYSGAGIYEQYF. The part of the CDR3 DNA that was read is TGTGCCAGCAGTTACTCGGGTGCGGGGATCTACGAG.

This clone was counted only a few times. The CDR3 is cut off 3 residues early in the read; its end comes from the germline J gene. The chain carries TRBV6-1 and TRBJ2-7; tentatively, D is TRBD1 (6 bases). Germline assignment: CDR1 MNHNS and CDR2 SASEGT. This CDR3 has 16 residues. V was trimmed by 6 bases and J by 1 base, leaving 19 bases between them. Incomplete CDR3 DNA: TGTGCCAGCAGCGAACGTAGACAGGTTCGTTCCTACGAG. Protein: CASSERRQVRSYE. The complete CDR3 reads CASSERRQVRSYEQYF.

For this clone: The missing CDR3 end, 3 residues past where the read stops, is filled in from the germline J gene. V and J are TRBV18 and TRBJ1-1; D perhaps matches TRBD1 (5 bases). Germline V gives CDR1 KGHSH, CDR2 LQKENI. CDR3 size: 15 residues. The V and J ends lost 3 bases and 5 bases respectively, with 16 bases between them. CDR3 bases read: TGTGCCAGCTCACCGATGGTATCGGGGGGTACTGAA. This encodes CASSPMVSGGTE. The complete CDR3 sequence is CASSPMVSGGTEAFF. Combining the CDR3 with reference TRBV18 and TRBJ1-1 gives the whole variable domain NAGVMQNPRHLVRRRGQEARLRCSPMKGHSHVYWYRQLPEEGLKFMVYLQKENIIDESGMPKERFSAEFPKEGPSILRIQQVVRGDSAAYFCASSPMVSGGTEAFFGQGTRLTVV.

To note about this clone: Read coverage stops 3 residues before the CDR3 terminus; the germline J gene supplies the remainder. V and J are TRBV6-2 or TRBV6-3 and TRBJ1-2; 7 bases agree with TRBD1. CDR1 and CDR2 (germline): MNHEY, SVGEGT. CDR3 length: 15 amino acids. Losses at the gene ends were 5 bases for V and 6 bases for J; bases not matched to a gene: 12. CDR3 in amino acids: CASSPHRGTFHGYTF. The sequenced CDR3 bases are TGTGCCAGCAGTCCACACAGGGGAACCTTCCATGGC.

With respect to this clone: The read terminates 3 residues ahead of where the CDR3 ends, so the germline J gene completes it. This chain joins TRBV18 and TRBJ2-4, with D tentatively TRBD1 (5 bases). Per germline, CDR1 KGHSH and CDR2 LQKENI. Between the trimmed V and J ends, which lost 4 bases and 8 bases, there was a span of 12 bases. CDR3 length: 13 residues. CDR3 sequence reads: CASSRDRVDIQYF. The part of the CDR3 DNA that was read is TGTGCCAGCTCACGTGACAGAGTTGACATT.

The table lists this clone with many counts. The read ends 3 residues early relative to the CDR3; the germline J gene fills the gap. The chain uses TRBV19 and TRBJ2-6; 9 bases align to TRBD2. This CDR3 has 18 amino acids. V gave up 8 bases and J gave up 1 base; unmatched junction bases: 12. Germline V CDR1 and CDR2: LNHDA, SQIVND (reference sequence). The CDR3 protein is CASGPSGGRGSGANVLTF. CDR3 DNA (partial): TGTGCCAGTGGACCAAGCGGGGGGCGTGGGTCTGGGGCCAACGTC. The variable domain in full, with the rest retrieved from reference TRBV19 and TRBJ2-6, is DGGITQSPKYLFRKEGQNVTLSCEQNLNHDAMYWYRQDPGQGLRLIYYSQIVNDFQKGDIAEGYSVSREKKESFPLTVTSAQKNPTAFYLCASGPSGGRGSGANVLTFGAGSRLTVL.

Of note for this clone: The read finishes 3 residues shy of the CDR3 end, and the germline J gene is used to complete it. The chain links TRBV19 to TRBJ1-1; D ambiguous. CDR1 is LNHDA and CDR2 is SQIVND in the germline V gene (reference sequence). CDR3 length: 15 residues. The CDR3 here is CASSIVSTYPEEAFF. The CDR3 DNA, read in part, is TGTGCCAGTAGTATAGTTTCGACTTACCCAGAAGAA.

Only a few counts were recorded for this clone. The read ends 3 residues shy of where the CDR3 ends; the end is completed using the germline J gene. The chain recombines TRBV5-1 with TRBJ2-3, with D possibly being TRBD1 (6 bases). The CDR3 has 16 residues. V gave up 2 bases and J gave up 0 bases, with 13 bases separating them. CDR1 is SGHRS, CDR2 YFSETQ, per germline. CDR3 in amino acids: CASSFSKQGSTDTQYF. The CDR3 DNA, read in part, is TGCGCCAGCAGCTTCTCGAAACAGGGAAGCACAGATACG. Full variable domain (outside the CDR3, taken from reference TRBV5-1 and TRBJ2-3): KAGVTQTPRYLIKTRGQQVTLSCSPISGHRSVSWYQQTPGQGLQFLFEYFSETQRNKGNFPGRFSGRQFSNSRSEMNVSTLELGDSALYLCASSFSKQGSTDTQYFGPGTRLTVL.

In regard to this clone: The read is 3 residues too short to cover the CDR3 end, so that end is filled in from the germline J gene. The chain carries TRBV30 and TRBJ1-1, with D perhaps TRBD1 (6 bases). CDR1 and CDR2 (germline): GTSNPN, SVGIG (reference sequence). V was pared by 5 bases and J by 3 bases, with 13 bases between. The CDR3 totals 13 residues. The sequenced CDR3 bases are TGTGCCTGGGGGGGACACCCGGACACTGAA. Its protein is CAWGGHPDTE. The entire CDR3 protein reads CAWGGHPDTEAFF.

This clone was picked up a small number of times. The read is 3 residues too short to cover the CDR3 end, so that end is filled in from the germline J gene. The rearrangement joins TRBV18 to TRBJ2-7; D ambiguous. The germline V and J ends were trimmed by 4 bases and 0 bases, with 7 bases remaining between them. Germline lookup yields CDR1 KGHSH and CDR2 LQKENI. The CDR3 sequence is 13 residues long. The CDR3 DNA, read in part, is TGTGCCAGCTCACAGGGCTTCTCCTACGAG. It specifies CASSQGFSYE. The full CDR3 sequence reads CASSQGFSYEQYF.

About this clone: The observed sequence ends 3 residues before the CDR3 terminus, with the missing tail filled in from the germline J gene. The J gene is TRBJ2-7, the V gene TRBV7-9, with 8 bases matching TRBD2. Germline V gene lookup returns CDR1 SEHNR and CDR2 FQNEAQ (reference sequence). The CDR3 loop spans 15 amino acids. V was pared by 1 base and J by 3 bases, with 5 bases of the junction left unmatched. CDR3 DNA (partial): TGTGCCAGCAGCTTAGAGGGCGGGGGGAACTACGAG. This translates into CASSLEGGGNYE. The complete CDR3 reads CASSLEGGGNYEQYF.

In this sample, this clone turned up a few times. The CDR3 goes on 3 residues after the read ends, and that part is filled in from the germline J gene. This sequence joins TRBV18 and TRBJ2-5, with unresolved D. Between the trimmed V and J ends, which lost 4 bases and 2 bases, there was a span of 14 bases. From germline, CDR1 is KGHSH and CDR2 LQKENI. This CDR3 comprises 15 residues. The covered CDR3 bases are TGTGCCAGCTCACTCTCCCACGGTTTGCAAGAGACC. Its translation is CASSLSHGLQET. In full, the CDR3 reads CASSLSHGLQETQYF.

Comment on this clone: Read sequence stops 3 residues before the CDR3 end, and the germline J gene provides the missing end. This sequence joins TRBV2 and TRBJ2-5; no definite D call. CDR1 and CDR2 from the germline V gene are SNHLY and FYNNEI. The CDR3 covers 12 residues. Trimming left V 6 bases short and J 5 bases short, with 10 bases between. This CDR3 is CASSEQRETQYF. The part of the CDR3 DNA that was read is TGTGCCAGCAGCGAACAGAGGGAGACC.

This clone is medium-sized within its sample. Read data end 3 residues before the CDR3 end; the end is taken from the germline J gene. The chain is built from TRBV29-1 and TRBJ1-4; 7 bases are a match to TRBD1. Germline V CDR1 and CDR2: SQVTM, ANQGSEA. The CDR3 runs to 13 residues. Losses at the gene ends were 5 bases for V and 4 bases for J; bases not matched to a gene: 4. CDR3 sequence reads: CSVYRGGNEKLFF. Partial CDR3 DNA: TGCAGCGTTTACAGGGGCGGTAATGAAAAA.

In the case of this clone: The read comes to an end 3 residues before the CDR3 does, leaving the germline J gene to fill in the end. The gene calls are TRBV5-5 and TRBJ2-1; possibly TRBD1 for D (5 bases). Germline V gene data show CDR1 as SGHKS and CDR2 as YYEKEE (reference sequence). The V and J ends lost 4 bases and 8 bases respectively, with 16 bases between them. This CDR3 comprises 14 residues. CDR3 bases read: TGTGCCAGCAGCCTGGGGCCCCCCCTTGATGAG. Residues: CASSLGPPLDE. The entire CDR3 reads CASSLGPPLDEQFF. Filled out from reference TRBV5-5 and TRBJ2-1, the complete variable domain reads DAGVTQSPTHLIKTRGQQVTLRCSPISGHKSVSWYQQVLGQGPQFIFQYYEKEERGRGNFPDRFSARQFPNYSSELNVNALLLGDSALYLCASSLGPPLDEQFFGPGTRLTVL.

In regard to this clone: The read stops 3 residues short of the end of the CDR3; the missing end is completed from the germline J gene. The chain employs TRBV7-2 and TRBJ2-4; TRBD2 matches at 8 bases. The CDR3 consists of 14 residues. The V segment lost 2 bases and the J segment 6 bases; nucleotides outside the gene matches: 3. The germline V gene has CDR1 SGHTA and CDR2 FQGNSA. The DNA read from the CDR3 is TGTGCCAGCAGCTTACACACTAGCGGAAACATT. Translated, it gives CASSLHTSGNI. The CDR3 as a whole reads CASSLHTSGNIQYF.

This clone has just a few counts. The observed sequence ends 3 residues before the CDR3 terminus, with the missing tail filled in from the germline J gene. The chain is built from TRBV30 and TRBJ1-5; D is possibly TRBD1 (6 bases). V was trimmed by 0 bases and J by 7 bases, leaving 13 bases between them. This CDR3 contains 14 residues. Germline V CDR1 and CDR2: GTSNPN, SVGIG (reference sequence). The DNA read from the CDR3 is TGTGCCTGGAGTGTAAACAGGGTCGAACAGCCC. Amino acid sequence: CAWSVNRVEQP. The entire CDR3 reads CAWSVNRVEQPQHF.